One sample yielded the 26 T cell receptor beta chains listed below, sequenced in a study of CD8 T cells in Susac syndrome. With random hexamers, 0.5 to 1 ug RNA was reverse transcribed. TCRdb called the immunoSEQ multiplex PCR reads again in MiXCR, with one record for every CDR3 protein. The sample yields some 200,000 distinct CDR3 sequences, about 91% seen once. Sequencing input: CD4+ T cells from PBMCs. The receptors derive from a human donor with Susac syndrome.

The CDR3 loop reads CASSGGGLGETQYF. The DNA of the CDR3 is TGTGCCAGCTCAGGGGGGGGCCTTGGAGAGACCCAGTACTTC. This sequence joins TRBV4-2 and TRBJ2-5; D possibly uses TRBD1 or TRBD2 (7 bases each). The CDR3 spans 14 residues. The germline gives CDR1 LGHNA, CDR2 YNFKEQ. The V and J ends lost 8 bases and 4 bases respectively, with 17 bases between them.

This clonotype was detected only once. The chain joins TRBV12-3 or TRBV12-4 to TRBJ2-5; 9 bases match TRBD2. V lost 2 bases and J lost 5; bases outside the gene matches: 3. The CDR3 extends over 14 amino acids. CDR3 nucleotides: TGTGCCAGCAGTTTAAGCGGGGGGCTGGAGACCCAGTACTTC. Translated: CASSLSGGLETQYF.

The rearrangement links TRBV5-1 to TRBJ1-2; 7 bases map to TRBD1. Germline CDR1 SGHRS, CDR2 YFSETQ. The trim removed 0 bases at V and 6 bases at J, leaving 11 bases unmatched. The CDR3 is made up of 16 amino acids. The DNA for the CDR3 is TGCGCCAGCAGCTTGGTGCCTTCACAGGGGTCGGATGGCTACACCTTC. Protein sequence: CASSLVPSQGSDGYTF.

The chain links TRBV6-2 or TRBV6-3 to TRBJ1-2; 9 nucleotides agree with TRBD1. Germline CDR1 MNHEY, CDR2 SVGEGT. J lost 2 bases, V lost 8 bases, and 9 bases had no gene match. The CDR3 sequence is 15 residues long. CDR3: CASAGTGSGNYGYTF. The DNA of the CDR3 is TGTGCCAGCGCCGGGACAGGGAGTGGGAACTATGGCTACACCTTC.

V usage is TRBV28 and J usage is TRBJ1-1, with D maybe TRBD1 (6 bases). The CDR3 runs 13 residues. The V end lost 7 bases, the J end lost 4 bases, and 13 bases lay between the germline ends. Germline lookup yields CDR1 MDHEN and CDR2 SYDVKM. CDR3: CASTGGGPTEAFF. The CDR3 DNA sequence: TGTGCCAGCACGGGGGGCGGACCCACTGAAGCTTTCTTT.

The V and J genes are TRBV20-1 and TRBJ2-3; no definite D call. CDR3 length: 11 residues. V lost 6 bases and J lost 10, with 14 bases in between. In germline, CDR1 is DFQATT, CDR2 SNEGSKA (reference sequence). CDR3 DNA: TGCAGTGCCGAGGCCCCAACCCCGCAGTATTTT. This gives the protein CSAEAPTPQYF.

V and J are TRBV5-6 and TRBJ1-4; no definite D call. The CDR3 contains 14 residues. Per the germline V gene, CDR1 is SGHDT and CDR2 is YYEEEE. The V and J ends lost 1 base and 7 bases respectively, with 11 bases between them. The CDR3 DNA sequence: TGTGCCAGCAGCTTGAAACTGTTGGGTGAAAAACTGTTTTTT. It codes for CASSLKLLGEKLFF.

This clonotype was observed a single time. The chain combines TRBV6-1 with TRBJ1-2; D call uncertain. Trimming took off 3 bases at V and 5 bases at J, with 16 bases between the two ends. Germline V CDR1 and CDR2: MNHNS, SASEGT. There are 15 residues in the CDR3. CDR3 amino acids: CASSETHPPVYGYTF. The CDR3 region has the DNA TGTGCCAGCAGTGAGACACACCCTCCGGTATATGGCTACACCTTC.

The chain joins TRBV10-3 to TRBJ2-1; 9 bases line up with TRBD2. Unmatched junction bases numbered 6, after V lost 2 bases and J lost 4 bases. CDR3 length equals 16 residues. In germline, CDR1 is ENHRY, CDR2 SYGVKD. CDR3 amino acids: CAISEAAGGLYNEQFF. As DNA, the CDR3 is TGTGCCATCAGTGAGGCGGCGGGGGGGCTTTACAATGAGCAGTTCTTC.

The chain joins TRBV19 to TRBJ1-2; possible D gene TRBD1, 6 bases. Germline CDR1 is LNHDA and CDR2 is SQIVND (reference sequence). V lost 6 bases and J lost 5, with 10 bases in between. This CDR3 comprises 12 residues. CDR3 sequence reads: CASRAGAYGYTF. The CDR3 region has the DNA TGTGCCAGTAGGGCAGGGGCTTATGGCTACACCTTC.

The chain recombines TRBV15 with TRBJ2-7, with 8 bases matching TRBD2. V gave up 0 bases and J gave up 6 bases; unmatched junction bases: 7. Germline V gene sequence: CDR1 LNHNV, CDR2 YYDKDF (reference sequence). This CDR3 contains 15 residues. The CDR3 is CATSRDGAGVREQYF. In DNA form, the CDR3 reads TGTGCCACCAGCAGAGATGGAGCGGGAGTTCGCGAGCAGTACTTC.

This sequence joins TRBV30 and TRBJ2-3, with 8 bases aligning to TRBD2. Germline V gene data show CDR1 as GTSNPN and CDR2 as SVGIG (reference sequence). With 5 bases clipped from V and 5 bases from J, the junction kept 9 bases outside the gene matches. The CDR3 is made up of 14 amino acids. The CDR3 is CAWGVSGGIDTQYF. In DNA, the CDR3 is TGTGCCTGGGGAGTAAGCGGGGGCATAGATACGCAGTATTTT.

This clonotype was recorded once. The CDR3 DNA reads TGTGCCAGCAGTTCCGGGCCGGGGGGCACTGAAGCTTTCTTT. Translated: CASSSGPGGTEAFF. This sequence joins TRBV3-1 and TRBJ1-1, with a tentative D call TRBD1 (5 bases). The ends were cut back, 6 bases at V and 4 bases at J, with 15 bases in the middle. Germline-derived CDR1 and CDR2 are LGHDT and YNNKEL (reference sequence). The CDR3 runs to 14 residues. The variable domain in full, completed from reference TRBV3-1 and TRBJ1-1, reads DTAVSQTPKYLVTQMGNDKSIKCEQNLGHDTMYWYKQDSKKFLKIMFSYNNKELIINETVPNRFSPKSPDKAHLNLHINSLELGDSAVYFCASSSGPGGTEAFFGQGTRLTVV.

This clonotype was picked up one time. This sequence joins TRBV7-2 and TRBJ1-1, with 9 bases aligning to TRBD1. Trimming removed 4 bases from V and 3 bases from J; junction bases left unmatched: 3. CDR1 and CDR2 (germline): SGHTA, FQGNSA. The CDR3 runs to 14 residues. CDR3 DNA sequence: TGTGCCAGCAGCTCACAGGGGGCGGACACTGAAGCTTTCTTT. Translation: CASSSQGADTEAFF.

The gene calls are TRBV28 and TRBJ2-7; 7 nucleotides line up with TRBD2. V dropped 5 bases and J dropped 4; count of bases not matched to a gene: 8. Germline V CDR1 and CDR2: MDHEN, SYDVKM. CDR3 length equals 14 residues. CDR3 in DNA: TGTGCCAGCAGTCCTGCGGGAGTTCGGTACGAGCAGTACTTC. This codes for CASSPAGVRYEQYF. Complete variable domain (other parts from reference TRBV28 and TRBJ2-7): DVKVTQSSRYLVKRTGEKVFLECVQDMDHENMFWYRQDPGLGLRLIYFSYDVKMKEKGDIPEGYSVSREKKERFSLILESASTNQTSMYLCASSPAGVRYEQYFGPGTRLTVT.

The table lists this clonotype with a count of one. V gene TRBV3-1 combines with J gene TRBJ2-7; 9 bases line up with TRBD2. The CDR3 has 13 residues. Germline CDR1 is LGHDT and CDR2 is YNNKEL (reference sequence). V was clipped by 6 bases and J by 2 bases; unmatched bases: 2. The CDR3 loop is CASRAGGTYEQYF. CDR3 in DNA: TGTGCCAGCAGAGCGGGGGGAACCTACGAGCAGTACTTC.

The V and J genes are TRBV2 and TRBJ2-5, with D hard to call. Germline V gene data show CDR1 as SNHLY and CDR2 as FYNNEI. Trimming left V 7 bases short and J 2 bases short, with 11 bases between. This CDR3 has 13 amino acids. Written as DNA, the CDR3 is TGTGCCAGCATGGCAGAAGTACAAGAGACCCAGTACTTC. Protein: CASMAEVQETQYF.

The genes are TRBV20-1 and TRBJ2-7; 11 nucleotides match TRBD1. Trimming removed 5 bases from V and 1 base from J; junction bases left unmatched: 7. Germline CDR1 reads DFQATT; CDR2 reads SNEGSKA (reference sequence). This CDR3 region has 15 residues. The CDR3 here is CSAEDRGQGSYEQYF. CDR3 in DNA: TGCAGTGCTGAGGACAGGGGGCAGGGGTCCTACGAGCAGTACTTC.

V is TRBV20-1 and J is TRBJ2-5; 8 positions match TRBD1. Germline V gives CDR1 DFQATT, CDR2 SNEGSKA (reference sequence). This CDR3 is 15 amino acids long. V shed 0 bases, J shed 2 bases, and the junction held 5 bases outside the gene matches. The DNA of the CDR3 is TGCAGTGCTAGAGATTCAGGACAGGGTCAAGAGACCCAGTACTTC. Its protein product is CSARDSGQGQETQYF.

This clonotype was detected only once. The chain has TRBV5-1 and TRBJ1-1, with a weak D call TRBD1 (5 bases). V lost 6 bases and J 2 bases, leaving 14 bases between the germline ends. Germline values: CDR1 SGHRS, CDR2 YFSETQ. The CDR3 consists of 14 residues. This CDR3 is CASTLGGSNTEAFF. The CDR3 DNA reads as TGCGCCAGCACCCTGGGGGGGTCTAACACTGAAGCTTTCTTT.

The J gene is TRBJ2-2, the V gene TRBV3-1; TRBD1 matches at 7 bases. V gave up 1 base and J gave up 6 bases; unmatched junction bases: 8. The CDR3 runs 16 residues. The V gene's germline CDR1 is LGHDT and CDR2 YNNKEL (reference sequence). The CDR3: CASSQVPTGSAGELFF. Written as DNA, the CDR3 is TGTGCCAGCAGCCAAGTTCCGACAGGGTCCGCCGGGGAGCTGTTTTTT.

This chain links TRBV3-1 with TRBJ1-2; D possibly corresponds to TRBD1 (5 bases). Per the germline V gene, CDR1 is LGHDT and CDR2 is YNNKEL (reference sequence). CDR3 length: 15 amino acids. V lost 3 bases to trimming and J lost 4 bases, with 15 bases between them. Here the CDR3 DNA reads TGTGCCAGCAGCCACATACAGGCCCCCAGCTATGGCTACACCTTC. Translation: CASSHIQAPSYGYTF.

J is TRBJ1-3 and V is TRBV18; possible D gene TRBD1, 6 bases. CDR3 length: 17 residues. Trimming removed 1 base from V and 0 bases from J, with 13 bases in between. Germline values: CDR1 KGHSH, CDR2 LQKENI. CDR3 sequence: CASSPRTASLSGNTIYF. As DNA, the CDR3 is TGTGCCAGCTCACCACGGACAGCTTCTCTCTCTGGAAACACCATATATTTT.

This chain links TRBV7-9 with TRBJ1-4; D may be TRBD1 (5 bases). Germline CDR1 reads SEHNR; CDR2 reads FQNEAQ (reference sequence). Trimming removed 4 bases from V and 7 bases from J, with 13 bases in between. This CDR3 has 14 amino acids. CDR3: CASSSPRGGEKLFF. CDR3 coding DNA: TGTGCCAGCAGCTCTCCACGCGGGGGTGAAAAACTGTTTTTT. Combining the CDR3 with reference TRBV7-9 and TRBJ1-4 gives the whole variable domain DTGVSQNPRHKITKRGQNVTFRCDPISEHNRLYWYRQTLGQGPEFLTYFQNEAQLEKSRLLSDRFSAERPKGSFSTLEIQRTEQGDSAMYLCASSSPRGGEKLFFGSGTQLSVL.

The chain links TRBV4-1 to TRBJ1-4; D call uncertain. The CDR3 sequence is 17 residues long. The V gene lost 0 bases and the J gene lost 7 bases, with 18 bases spanning the gap. Germline-derived CDR1 and CDR2 are MGHRA and YSYEKL. In DNA form, the CDR3 reads TGCGCCAGCAGCCAAGATCCCCCGGGGTCGGTTGGTGAAAAACTGTTTTTT. Protein: CASSQDPPGSVGEKLFF.

The rearrangement uses TRBV5-6 and TRBJ1-2; TRBD1 matches 7 bases. The CDR3 sequence is 16 residues long. The germline gives CDR1 SGHDT, CDR2 YYEEEE. The V segment lost 1 base and the J segment 3 bases; nucleotides outside the gene matches: 9. CDR3 protein: CASSLTGEVGDYGYTF. CDR3 coding DNA: TGTGCCAGCAGCTTGACAGGGGAGGTTGGTGACTATGGCTACACCTTC.